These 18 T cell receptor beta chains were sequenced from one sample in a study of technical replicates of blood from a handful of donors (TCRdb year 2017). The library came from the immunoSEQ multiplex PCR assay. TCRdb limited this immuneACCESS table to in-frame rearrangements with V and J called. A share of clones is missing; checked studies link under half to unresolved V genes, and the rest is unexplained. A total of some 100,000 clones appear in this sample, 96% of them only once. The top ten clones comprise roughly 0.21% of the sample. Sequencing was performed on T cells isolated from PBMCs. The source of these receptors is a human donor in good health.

CDR3 protein: CASSEFLGLAGEETQYF. CDR3 nucleotide sequence: TGTGCCAGCAGTGAATTCCTAGGACTAGCGGGAGAAGAGACCCAGTACTTC. The rearrangement links TRBV25-1 to TRBJ2-5; TRBD2 agrees at 13 bases. This CDR3 is built from 17 residues. The germline V gene has CDR1 MGHDK and CDR2 SYGVNS. The V and J ends lost 1 base and 3 bases, in that order; junction bases with no gene match: 5.

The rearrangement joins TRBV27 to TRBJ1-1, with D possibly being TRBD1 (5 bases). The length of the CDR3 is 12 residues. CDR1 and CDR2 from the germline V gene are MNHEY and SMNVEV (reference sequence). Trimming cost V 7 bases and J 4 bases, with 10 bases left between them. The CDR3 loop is CASTGGGTEAFF. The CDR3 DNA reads TGTGCCAGCACCGGGGGGGGCACTGAAGCTTTCTTT.

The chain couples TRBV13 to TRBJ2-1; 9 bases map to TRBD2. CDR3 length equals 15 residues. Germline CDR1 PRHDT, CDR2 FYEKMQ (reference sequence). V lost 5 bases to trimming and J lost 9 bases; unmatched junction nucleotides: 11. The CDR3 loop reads CASSRTGLALTEQFF. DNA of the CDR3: TGTGCCAGCAGCCGAACGGGACTAGCCCTAACTGAGCAGTTCTTC.

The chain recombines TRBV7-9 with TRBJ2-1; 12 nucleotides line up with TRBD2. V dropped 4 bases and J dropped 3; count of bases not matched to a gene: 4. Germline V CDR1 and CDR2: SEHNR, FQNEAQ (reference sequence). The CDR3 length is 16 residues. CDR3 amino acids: CASSSTSGGFYNEQFF. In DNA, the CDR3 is TGTGCCAGCAGCTCGACTAGCGGGGGATTCTACAATGAGCAGTTCTTC. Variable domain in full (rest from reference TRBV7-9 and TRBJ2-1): DTGVSQNPRHKITKRGQNVTFRCDPISEHNRLYWYRQTLGQGPEFLTYFQNEAQLEKSRLLSDRFSAERPKGSFSTLEIQRTEQGDSAMYLCASSSTSGGFYNEQFFGPGTRLTVL.

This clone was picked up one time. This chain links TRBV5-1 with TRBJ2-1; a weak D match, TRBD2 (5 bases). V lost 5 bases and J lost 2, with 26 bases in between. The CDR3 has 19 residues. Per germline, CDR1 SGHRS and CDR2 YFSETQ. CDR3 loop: CASRSGMSSWGETYNEQFF. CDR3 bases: TGCGCCAGCAGGTCCGGGATGAGTTCTTGGGGTGAAACCTACAATGAGCAGTTCTTC.

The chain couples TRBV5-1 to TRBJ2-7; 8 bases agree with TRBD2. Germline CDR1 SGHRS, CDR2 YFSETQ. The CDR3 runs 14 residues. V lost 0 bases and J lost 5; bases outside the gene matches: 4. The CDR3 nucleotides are TGCGCCAGCAGCTTGGCCGGGACTAGAGACGAGCAGTACTTC. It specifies CASSLAGTRDEQYF.

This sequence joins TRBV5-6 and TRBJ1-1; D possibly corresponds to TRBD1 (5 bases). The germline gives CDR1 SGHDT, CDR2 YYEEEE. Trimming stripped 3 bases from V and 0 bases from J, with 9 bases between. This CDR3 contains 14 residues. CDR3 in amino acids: CASSSQGMNTEAFF. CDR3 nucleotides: TGTGCCAGCAGCTCCCAGGGCATGAACACTGAAGCTTTCTTT. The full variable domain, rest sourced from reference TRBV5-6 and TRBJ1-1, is DAGVTQSPTHLIKTRGQQVTLRCSPKSGHDTVSWYQQALGQGPQFIFQYYEEEERQRGNFPDRFSGHQFPNYSSELNVNALLLGDSALYLCASSSQGMNTEAFFGQGTRLTVV.

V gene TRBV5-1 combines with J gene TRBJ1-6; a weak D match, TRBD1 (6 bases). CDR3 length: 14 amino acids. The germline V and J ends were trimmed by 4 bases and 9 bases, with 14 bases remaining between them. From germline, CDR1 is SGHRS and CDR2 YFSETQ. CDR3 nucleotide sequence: TGCGCCAGCAGCCCAGGACAGAGAGGTTCACCCCTCCACTTT. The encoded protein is CASSPGQRGSPLHF.

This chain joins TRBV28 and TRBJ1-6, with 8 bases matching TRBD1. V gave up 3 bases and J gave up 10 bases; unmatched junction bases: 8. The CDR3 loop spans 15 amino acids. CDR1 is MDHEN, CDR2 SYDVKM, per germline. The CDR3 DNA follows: TGTGCCAGCAGTTTGGGACAGGCGAAGACGTCACCCCTCCACTTT. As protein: CASSLGQAKTSPLHF.

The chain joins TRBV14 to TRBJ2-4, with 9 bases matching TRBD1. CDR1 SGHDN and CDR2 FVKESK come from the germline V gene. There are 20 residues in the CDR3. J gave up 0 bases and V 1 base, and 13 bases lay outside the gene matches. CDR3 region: CASSQVTRTGESLAKNIQYF. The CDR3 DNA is TGTGCCAGCAGCCAAGTTACTCGGACAGGGGAGAGCCTAGCCAAAAACATTCAGTACTTC.

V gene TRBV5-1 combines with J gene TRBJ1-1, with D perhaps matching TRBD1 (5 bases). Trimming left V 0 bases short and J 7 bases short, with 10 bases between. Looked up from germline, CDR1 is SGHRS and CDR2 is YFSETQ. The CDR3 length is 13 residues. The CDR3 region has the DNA TGCGCCAGCAGCTTGGCCGGGGGAGGTGAAGCTTTCTTT. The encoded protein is CASSLAGGGEAFF.

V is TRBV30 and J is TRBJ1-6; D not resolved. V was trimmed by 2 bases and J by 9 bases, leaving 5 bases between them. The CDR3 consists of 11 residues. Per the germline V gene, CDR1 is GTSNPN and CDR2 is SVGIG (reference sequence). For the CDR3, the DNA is TGTGCCTGGAGTTTCTCTTCACCCCTCCACTTT. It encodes CAWSFSSPLHF.

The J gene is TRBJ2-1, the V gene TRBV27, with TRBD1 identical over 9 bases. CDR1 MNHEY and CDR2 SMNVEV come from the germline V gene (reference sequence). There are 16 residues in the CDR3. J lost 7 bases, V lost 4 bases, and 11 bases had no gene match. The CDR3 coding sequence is TGTGCCAGCAGTTCCCAACACAGGGGGCGGGTAAATGAGCAGTTCTTC. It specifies CASSSQHRGRVNEQFF.

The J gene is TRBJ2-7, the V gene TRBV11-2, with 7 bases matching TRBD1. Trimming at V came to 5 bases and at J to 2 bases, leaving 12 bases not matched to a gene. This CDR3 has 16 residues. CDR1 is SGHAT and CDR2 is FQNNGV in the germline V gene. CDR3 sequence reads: CASSNRDSIDPYEQYF. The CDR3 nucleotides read TGTGCCAGCAGCAATCGGGACAGCATCGACCCCTACGAGCAGTACTTC.

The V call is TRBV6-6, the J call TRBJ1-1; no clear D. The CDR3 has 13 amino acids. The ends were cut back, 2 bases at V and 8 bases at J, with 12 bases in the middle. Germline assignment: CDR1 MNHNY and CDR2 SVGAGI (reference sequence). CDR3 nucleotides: TGTGCCAGCAGTTACGAGGGCCAGAGAGAAGCTTTCTTT. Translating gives CASSYEGQREAFF.

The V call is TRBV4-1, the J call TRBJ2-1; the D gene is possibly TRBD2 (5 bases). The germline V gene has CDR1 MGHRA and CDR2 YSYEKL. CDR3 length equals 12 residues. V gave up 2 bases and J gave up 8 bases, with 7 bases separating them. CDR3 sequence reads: CASSQMEDEQFF. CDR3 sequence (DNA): TGCGCCAGCAGCCAAATGGAGGATGAGCAGTTCTTC.

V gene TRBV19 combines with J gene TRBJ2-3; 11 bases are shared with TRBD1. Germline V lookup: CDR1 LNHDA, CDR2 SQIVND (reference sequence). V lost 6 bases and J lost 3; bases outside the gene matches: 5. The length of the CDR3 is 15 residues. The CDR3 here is CASRGQGARTDTQYF. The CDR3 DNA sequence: TGTGCCAGTAGAGGACAGGGGGCTCGGACAGATACGCAGTATTTT.

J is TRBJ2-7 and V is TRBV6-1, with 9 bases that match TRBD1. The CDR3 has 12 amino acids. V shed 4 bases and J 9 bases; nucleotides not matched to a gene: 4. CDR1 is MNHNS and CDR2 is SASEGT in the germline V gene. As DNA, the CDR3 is TGTGCCAGCAGTGGGGACAGGGAGCGGCAGTACTTC. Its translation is CASSGDRERQYF.